This T cell receptor (beta chain) derives from a study of cytomegalovirus exposure and HLA in healthy donors. TCRdb keeps only in-frame clones here, not all; method: immunoSEQ multiplex PCR. The repertoire consists of 90,000 to 100,000 clones, with under 95% occurring once and the leading ten covering about 1.1%. V lost 8 bases and J 1 base, leaving 7 bases between the germline ends. In germline, CDR1 is DFQATT, CDR2 SNEGSKA (reference sequence). The CDR3 totals 11 residues. This receptor was taken from a woman aged 30 to 39 in good health and CMV-seropositive. The sample taken for sequencing was PBMCs. This chain links TRBV20-1 with TRBJ2-3; D is uncertain. CDR3 loop: CSRVRTDTQYF. The CDR3 DNA sequence: TGCAGTCGGGTCCGCACAGATACGCAGTATTTT.